This T cell receptor (beta chain) was recorded in a study of cytotoxic CD8 clonotypes in ibrutinib-treated CLL. Between the trimmed V and J ends, which lost 1 base and 0 bases, there was a span of 11 bases. CDR1 SGHTS and CDR2 YDEGEE come from the germline V gene. The CDR3 runs to 16 residues. This clone showed up just a few times. Its specificity is not known. Profiled with immunoSEQ multiplex PCR; TCRdb holds only in-frame clones, not every one. The sample gives tens of thousands of clones, 50% to 70% of which show up once; around 20% is in the top ten. Study observations and caveats: Progressing patients had sampling times that differed from those of sustained-remission patients. Public clonotypes, an uncommon group, contracted or remained stable on treatment. The clonality went up when patients responded to ibrutinib and dropped back toward baseline at progression.

The source material was PBMCs, sampled after 24 months of ibrutinib treatment. The TCR was taken from a human donor with chronic lymphocytic leukemia. The chain couples TRBV5-8 to TRBJ2-1; D unresolved. The CDR3 reads CASSLFGGYSYNEQFF. For the CDR3, the DNA is TGTGCCAGCAGCTTGTTTGGCGGATACTCCTACAATGAGCAGTTCTTC.